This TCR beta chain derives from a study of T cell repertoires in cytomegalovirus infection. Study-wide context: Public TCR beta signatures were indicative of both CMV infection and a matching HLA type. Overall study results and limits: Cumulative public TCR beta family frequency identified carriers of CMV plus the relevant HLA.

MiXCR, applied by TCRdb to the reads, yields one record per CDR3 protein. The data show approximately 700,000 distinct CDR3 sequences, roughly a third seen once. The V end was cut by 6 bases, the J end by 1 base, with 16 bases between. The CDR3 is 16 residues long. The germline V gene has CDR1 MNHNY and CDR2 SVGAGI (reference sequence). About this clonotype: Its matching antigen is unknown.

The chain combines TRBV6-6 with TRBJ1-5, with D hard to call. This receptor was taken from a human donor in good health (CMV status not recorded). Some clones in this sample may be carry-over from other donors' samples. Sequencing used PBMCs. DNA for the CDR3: TGTGCCAGCAGACCTCATGCGGGAGAGAGCAATCAGCCCCAGCATTTT. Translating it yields CASRPHAGESNQPQHF.